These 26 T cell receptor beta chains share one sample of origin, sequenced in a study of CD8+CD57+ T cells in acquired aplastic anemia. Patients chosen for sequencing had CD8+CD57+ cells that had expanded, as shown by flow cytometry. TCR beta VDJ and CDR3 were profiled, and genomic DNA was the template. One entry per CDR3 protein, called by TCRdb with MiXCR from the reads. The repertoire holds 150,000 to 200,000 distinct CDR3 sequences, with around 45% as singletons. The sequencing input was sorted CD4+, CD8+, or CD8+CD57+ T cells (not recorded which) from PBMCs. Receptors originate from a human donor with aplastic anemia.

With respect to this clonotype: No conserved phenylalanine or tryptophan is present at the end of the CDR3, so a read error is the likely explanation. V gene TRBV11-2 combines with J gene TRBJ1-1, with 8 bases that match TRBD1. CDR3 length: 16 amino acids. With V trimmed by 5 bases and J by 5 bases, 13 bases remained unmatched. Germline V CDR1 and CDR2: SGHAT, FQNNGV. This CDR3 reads CASSHRVGTGPTEAFL. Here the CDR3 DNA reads TGTGCCAGCAGCCATCGAGTGGGGACAGGTCCGACTGAAGCTTTCCTT.

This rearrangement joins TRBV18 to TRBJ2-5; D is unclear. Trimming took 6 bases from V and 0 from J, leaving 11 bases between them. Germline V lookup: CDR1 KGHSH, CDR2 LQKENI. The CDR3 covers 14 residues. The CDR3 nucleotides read TGTGCCAGCTCGCTCACACCGTACCAAGAGACCCAGTACTTC. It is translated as CASSLTPYQETQYF.

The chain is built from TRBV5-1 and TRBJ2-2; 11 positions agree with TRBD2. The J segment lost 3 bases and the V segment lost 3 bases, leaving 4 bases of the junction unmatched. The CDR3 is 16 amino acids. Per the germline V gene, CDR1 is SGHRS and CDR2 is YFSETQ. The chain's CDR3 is CASSSRLAGYTGELFF. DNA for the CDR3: TGCGCCAGCAGCTCGAGACTAGCGGGATACACCGGGGAGCTGTTTTTT.

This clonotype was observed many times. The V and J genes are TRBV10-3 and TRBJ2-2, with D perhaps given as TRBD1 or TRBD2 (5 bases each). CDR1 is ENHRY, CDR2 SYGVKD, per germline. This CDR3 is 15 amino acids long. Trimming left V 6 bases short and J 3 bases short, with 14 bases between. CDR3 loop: CAIRFGRGDTGELFF. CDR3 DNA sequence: TGTGCCATCAGATTTGGGCGAGGGGACACCGGGGAGCTGTTTTTT.

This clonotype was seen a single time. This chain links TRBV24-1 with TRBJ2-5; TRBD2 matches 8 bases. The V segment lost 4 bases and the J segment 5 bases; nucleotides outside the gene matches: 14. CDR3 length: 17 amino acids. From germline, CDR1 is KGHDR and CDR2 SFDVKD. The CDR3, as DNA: TGTGCCACCAGTGAAAACGACCAGCGGGAGTTACGGGAGACCCAGTACTTC. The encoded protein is CATSENDQRELRETQYF.

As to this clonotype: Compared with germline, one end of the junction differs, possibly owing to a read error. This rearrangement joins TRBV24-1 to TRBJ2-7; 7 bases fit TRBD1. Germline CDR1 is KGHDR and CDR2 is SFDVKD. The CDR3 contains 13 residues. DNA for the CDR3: TGTGCCACCTCGGACAGGTCCGCCTACGAGCAGCACTTC. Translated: CATSDRSAYEQHF.

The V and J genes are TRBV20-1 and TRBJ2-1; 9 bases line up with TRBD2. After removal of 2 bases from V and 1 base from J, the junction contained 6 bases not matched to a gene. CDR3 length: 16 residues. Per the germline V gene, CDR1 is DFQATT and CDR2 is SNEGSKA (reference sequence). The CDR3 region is CSARPTSGRSYNEQFF. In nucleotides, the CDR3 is TGCAGTGCTAGACCGACTAGCGGTAGATCCTACAATGAGCAGTTCTTC.

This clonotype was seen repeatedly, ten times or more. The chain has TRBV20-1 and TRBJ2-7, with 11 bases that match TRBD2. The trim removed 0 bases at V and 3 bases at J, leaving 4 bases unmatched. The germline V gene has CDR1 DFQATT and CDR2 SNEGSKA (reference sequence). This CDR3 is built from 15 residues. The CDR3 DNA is TGCAGTGCTAGAGAAGCTAGCGGGAGGCTCTACGAGCAGTACTTC. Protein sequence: CSAREASGRLYEQYF.

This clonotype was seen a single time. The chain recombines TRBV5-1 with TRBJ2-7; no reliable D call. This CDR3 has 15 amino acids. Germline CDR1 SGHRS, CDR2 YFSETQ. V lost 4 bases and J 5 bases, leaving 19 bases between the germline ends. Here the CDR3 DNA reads TGCGCCAGCAGCCCCCGGACCGGGTGGGCGGACGAGCAGTACTTC. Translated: CASSPRTGWADEQYF.

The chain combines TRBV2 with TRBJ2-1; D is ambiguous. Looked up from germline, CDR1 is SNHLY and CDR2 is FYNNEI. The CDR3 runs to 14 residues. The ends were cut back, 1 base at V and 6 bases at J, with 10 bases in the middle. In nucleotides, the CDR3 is TGTGCCAGCAGTGAAGGACAAGGGTCCAATGAGCAGTTCTTC. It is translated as CASSEGQGSNEQFF.

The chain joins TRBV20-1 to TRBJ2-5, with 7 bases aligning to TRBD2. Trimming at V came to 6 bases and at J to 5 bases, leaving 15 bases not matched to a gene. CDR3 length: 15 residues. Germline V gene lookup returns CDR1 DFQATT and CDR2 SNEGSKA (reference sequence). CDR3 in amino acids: CSASAMREMGETQYF. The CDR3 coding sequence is TGCAGTGCCTCTGCTATGCGGGAGATGGGGGAGACCCAGTACTTC.

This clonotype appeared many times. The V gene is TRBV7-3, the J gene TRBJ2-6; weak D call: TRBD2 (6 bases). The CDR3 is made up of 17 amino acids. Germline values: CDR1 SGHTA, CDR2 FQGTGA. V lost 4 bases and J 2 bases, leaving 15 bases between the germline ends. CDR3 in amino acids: CASSSPGLPAGANVLTF. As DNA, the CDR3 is TGTGCCAGCAGCTCTCCGGGACTCCCCGCTGGGGCCAACGTCCTGACTTTC. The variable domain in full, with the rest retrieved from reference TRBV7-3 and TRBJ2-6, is GAGVSQTPSNKVTEKGKYVELRCDPISGHTALYWYRQSLGQGPEFLIYFQGTGAADDSGLPNDRFFAVRPEGSVSTLKIQRTERGDSAVYLCASSSPGLPAGANVLTFGAGSRLTVL.

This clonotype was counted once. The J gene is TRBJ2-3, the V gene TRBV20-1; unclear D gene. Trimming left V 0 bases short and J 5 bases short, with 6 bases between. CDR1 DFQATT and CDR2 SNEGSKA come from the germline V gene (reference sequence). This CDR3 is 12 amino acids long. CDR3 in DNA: TGCAGTGCTAGAGATCTGAAAGATACGCAGTATTTT. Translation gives CSARDLKDTQYF.

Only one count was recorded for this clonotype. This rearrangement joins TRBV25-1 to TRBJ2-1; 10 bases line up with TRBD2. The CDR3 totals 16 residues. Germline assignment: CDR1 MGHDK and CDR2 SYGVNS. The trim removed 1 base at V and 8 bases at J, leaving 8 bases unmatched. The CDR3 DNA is TGTGCCAGCAGTGAATTGGCAGCGGGAGGGGGCGATGAGCAGTTCTTC. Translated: CASSELAAGGGDEQFF. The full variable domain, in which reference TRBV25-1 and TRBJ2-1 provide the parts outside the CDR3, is EADIYQTPRYLVIGTGKKITLECSQTMGHDKMYWYQQDPGMELHLIHYSYGVNSTEKGDLSSESTVSRIRTEHFPLTLESARPSHTSQYLCASSELAAGGGDEQFFGPGTRLTVL.

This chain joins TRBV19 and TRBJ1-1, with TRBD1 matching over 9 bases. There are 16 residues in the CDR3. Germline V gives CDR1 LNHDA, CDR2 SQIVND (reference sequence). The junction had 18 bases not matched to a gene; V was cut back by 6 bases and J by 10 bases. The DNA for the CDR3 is TGTGCCAGTAGCGACTACAGGGGGCATAGGGGTATGGGAGCTTTCTTT. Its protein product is CASSDYRGHRGMGAFF.

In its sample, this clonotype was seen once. CDR3: CASSDYGTEISSYEQYF. CDR3 sequence (DNA): TGTGCCAGCAGCGATTACGGGACAGAAATTAGCTCCTACGAGCAGTACTTC. The chain employs TRBV2 and TRBJ2-7; 7 bases are shared with TRBD1. Germline V gene lookup returns CDR1 SNHLY and CDR2 FYNNEI. The CDR3 spans 17 residues. Trimming removed 6 bases from V and 0 bases from J; junction bases left unmatched: 14. Looking up the rest from reference TRBV2 and TRBJ2-7 gives the full variable domain: EPEVTQTPSHQVTQMGQEVILRCVPISNHLYFYWYRQILGQKVEFLVSFYNNEISEKSEIFDDQFSVERPDGSNFTLKIRSTKLEDSAMYFCASSDYGTEISSYEQYFGPGTRLTVT.

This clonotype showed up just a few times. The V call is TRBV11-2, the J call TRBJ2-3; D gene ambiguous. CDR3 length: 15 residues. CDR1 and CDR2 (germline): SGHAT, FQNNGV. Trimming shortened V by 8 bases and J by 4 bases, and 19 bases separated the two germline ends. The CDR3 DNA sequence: TGTGCCAGCTCCCCCCCGCCGGGTCTTGCAGATACGCAGTATTTT. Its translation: CASSPPPGLADTQYF.

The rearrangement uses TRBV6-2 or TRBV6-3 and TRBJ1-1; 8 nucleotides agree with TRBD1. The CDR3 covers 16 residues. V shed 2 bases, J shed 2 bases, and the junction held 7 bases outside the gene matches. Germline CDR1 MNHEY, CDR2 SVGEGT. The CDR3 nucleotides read TGTGCCAGCAGTTACGGGCGTACAGGGGGAAACACTGAAGCTTTCTTT. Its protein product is CASSYGRTGGNTEAFF.

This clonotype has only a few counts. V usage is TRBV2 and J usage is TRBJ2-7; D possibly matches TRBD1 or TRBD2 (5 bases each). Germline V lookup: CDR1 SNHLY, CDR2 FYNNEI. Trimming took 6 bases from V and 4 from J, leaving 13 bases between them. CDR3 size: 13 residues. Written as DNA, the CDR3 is TGTGCCAGCAGCCCTCCCGGGGCTTACGAGCAGTACTTC. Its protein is CASSPPGAYEQYF.

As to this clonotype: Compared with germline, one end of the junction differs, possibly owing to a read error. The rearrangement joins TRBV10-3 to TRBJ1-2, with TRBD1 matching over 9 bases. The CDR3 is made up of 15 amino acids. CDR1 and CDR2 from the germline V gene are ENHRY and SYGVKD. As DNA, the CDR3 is TGTGCCAGCAGTTATTTGGGACAGGGTCGAAGTGGCTACACCTTC. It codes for CASSYLGQGRSGYTF.

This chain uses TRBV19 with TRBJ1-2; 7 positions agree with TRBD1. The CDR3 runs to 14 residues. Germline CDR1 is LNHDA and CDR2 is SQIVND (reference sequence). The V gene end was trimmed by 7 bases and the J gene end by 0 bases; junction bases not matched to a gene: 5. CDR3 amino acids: CASTLGTANYGYTF. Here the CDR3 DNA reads TGTGCCAGTACTCTTGGGACAGCTAACTATGGCTACACCTTC. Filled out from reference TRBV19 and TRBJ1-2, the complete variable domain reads DGGITQSPKYLFRKEGQNVTLSCEQNLNHDAMYWYRQDPGQGLRLIYYSQIVNDFQKGDIAEGYSVSREKKESFPLTVTSAQKNPTAFYLCASTLGTANYGYTFGSGTRLTVV.

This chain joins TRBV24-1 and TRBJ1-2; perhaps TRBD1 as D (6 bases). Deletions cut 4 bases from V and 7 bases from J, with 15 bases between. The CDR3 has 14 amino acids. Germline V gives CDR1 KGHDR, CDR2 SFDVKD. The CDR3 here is CATSESNRAAGYTF. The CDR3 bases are TGTGCCACCAGTGAGTCCAACAGGGCGGCTGGCTACACCTTC.

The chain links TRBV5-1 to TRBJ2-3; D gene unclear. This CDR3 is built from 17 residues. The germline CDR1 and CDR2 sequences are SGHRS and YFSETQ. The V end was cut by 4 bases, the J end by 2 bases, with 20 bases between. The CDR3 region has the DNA TGCGCCAGCAGCCTGGGCCCTTCTTATCCCCTCACAGATACGCAGTATTTT. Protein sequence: CASSLGPSYPLTDTQYF.

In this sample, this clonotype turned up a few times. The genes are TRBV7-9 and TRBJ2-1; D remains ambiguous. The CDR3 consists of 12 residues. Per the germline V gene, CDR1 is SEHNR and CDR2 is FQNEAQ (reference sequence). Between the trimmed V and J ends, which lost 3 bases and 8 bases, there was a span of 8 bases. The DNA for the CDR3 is TGTGCCAGCAGCTTTGAAGGGCATGAGCAGTTCTTC. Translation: CASSFEGHEQFF.

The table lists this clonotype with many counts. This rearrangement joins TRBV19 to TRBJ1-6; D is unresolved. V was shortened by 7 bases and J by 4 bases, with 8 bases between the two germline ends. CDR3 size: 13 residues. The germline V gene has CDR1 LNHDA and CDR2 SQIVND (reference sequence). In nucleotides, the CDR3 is TGTGCCAGTACTTTGCAGTATAATTCACCCCTCCACTTT. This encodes CASTLQYNSPLHF.

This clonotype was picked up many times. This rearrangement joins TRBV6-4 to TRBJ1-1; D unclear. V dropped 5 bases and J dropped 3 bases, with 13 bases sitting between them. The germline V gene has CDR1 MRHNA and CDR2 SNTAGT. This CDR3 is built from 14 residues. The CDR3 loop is CASSSLVVDTEAFF. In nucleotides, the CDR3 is TGTGCCAGCAGTTCCCTGGTAGTTGACACTGAAGCTTTCTTT.